Shown below are 7 T cell receptor beta chains from a single sample sequenced in a study of T cell responses to AZD1222 COVID-19 vaccine. Generated by immunoSEQ multiplex PCR, the TCRdb table keeps only in-frame clones and is missing some. The sample carries about 88,000 clones, about 89% recorded once. This specimen consisted of peripheral blood, obtained 28 days after the second AZD1222 dose. Receptors originate from an adult who received the AZD1222 COVID-19 vaccine.

The chain recombines TRBV5-4 with TRBJ1-2; 11 bases match TRBD1. This CDR3 is built from 13 residues. Germline V gene data show CDR1 as SGHNT and CDR2 as YYREEE (reference sequence). V lost 5 bases, J lost 7 bases, and 4 bases stayed unmatched. CDR3 loop: CASSRDRGGGYTF. CDR3 nucleotide sequence: TGTGCCAGCAGTCGGGACAGGGGGGGTGGCTACACCTTC.

The chain links TRBV7-2 to TRBJ1-4; tentatively, D is TRBD1 (5 bases). Deletions cut 6 bases from V and 8 bases from J, with 16 bases between. The CDR3 runs to 14 residues. The germline CDR1 and CDR2 sequences are SGHTA and FQGNSA. CDR3 sequence (DNA): TGTGCCAGCAGTTCGGCCGGGGGTGGCGAAAAACTGTTTTTT. As protein: CASSSAGGGEKLFF.

This chain uses TRBV5-1 with TRBJ2-2; D call uncertain. The germline V gene has CDR1 SGHRS and CDR2 YFSETQ. CDR3 size: 15 residues. Trimming removed 2 bases at V and 0 bases at J, with 8 bases between. CDR3 coding DNA: TGCGCCAGCAGCTTTAGCACAGCGAACACCGGGGAGCTGTTTTTT. This sequence encodes CASSFSTANTGELFF.

This clone was recorded once. This CDR3 is CASSQSGTARQPQHF. The CDR3 DNA reads as TGTGCCAGCAGCCAATCCGGGACAGCACGTCAGCCCCAGCATTTT. This chain connects TRBV3-1 (or the pseudogene TRBV3-2) to TRBJ1-5, with 7 bases aligning to TRBD1. The J segment lost 6 bases and the V segment lost 2 bases, leaving 7 bases of the junction unmatched. The length of the CDR3 is 15 residues. Germline assignment: CDR1 LGHDT and CDR2 YNNKEL (reference sequence).

The chain employs TRBV2 and TRBJ2-2; D call uncertain. Germline V gives CDR1 SNHLY, CDR2 FYNNEI. The CDR3 consists of 14 residues. V was trimmed by 1 base and J by 1 base, leaving 4 bases between them. The CDR3 loop reads CASSEGLNTGELFF. The CDR3 region has the DNA TGTGCCAGCAGTGAAGGGCTGAACACCGGGGAGCTGTTTTTT.

The CDR3 DNA reads TGTGCCAGCAGTTTGCATAGACAGGACTATGGCTACACCTTC. As protein: CASSLHRQDYGYTF. This chain connects TRBV27 to TRBJ1-2, with D possibly matching TRBD1 (6 bases). CDR1 is MNHEY, CDR2 SMNVEV, per germline (reference sequence). CDR3 length equals 14 residues. The germline V and J ends were trimmed by 3 bases and 3 bases, with 11 bases remaining between them.

The chain couples TRBV19 to TRBJ1-3; D not resolved. The CDR3 consists of 15 residues. Germline V CDR1 and CDR2: LNHDA, SQIVND (reference sequence). Trimming removed 3 bases at V and 1 base at J, with 10 bases between. The CDR3 sequence: CASSIVNPSGNTIYF. CDR3 in DNA: TGTGCCAGTAGTATTGTTAACCCTTCTGGAAACACCATATATTTT.